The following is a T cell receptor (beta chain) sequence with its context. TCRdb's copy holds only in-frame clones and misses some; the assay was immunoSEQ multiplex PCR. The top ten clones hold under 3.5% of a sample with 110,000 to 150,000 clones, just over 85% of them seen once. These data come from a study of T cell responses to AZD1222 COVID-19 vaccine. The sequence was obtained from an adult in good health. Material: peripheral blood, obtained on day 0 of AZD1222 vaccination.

The CDR3 region has the DNA TGTGCCTGGAGCCTTGAGAACATAGCTAACTATGGCTACACCTTC. This encodes CAWSLENIANYGYTF. The V and J genes are TRBV30 and TRBJ1-2; unclear D gene. The germline V gene has CDR1 GTSNPN and CDR2 SVGIG (reference sequence). V lost 3 bases and J 0 bases, leaving 14 bases between the germline ends. CDR3 length: 15 residues.